This is a list of T cell receptor beta chains from one sample in a study of blood T cell repertoires in COVID-19. The repertoire was sequenced with immunoSEQ multiplex PCR; TCRdb's copy has only in-frame clones and lacks some. The sample lists 150,000 to 200,000 clones, more than 75% occurring once. The sequenced material came from peripheral blood. The receptors were gathered from a man younger than 35 with COVID-19, enrolled during active disease. Both conserved end residues are part of each CDR3. Only some rows state a clone size, as once, few, many or a class for expanded clones.

CDR3aa,v_gene,j_gene,abundance
CASSLTGYNSPLHF,TRBV19,TRBJ1-6,.
CASSVAGGLGNEQFF,TRBV9,TRBJ2-1,.
CASSLPGPGTITDTQYF,TRBV27,TRBJ2-3,.
CASRALGGRPYEQYF,TRBV11-2,TRBJ2-7,.
CASSWDRGLGGYTF,TRBV5-6,TRBJ1-2,.
CASNRGPFYEQYF,TRBV7-9,TRBJ2-7,once
CASISGWNTEAFF,TRBV27,TRBJ1-1,.
CASITQGIDGYTF,TRBV28,TRBJ1-2,.
CASSLSTPNSGSYEQYF,TRBV27,TRBJ2-7,once
CASSSGLRTYEQYF,TRBV6-2/TRBV6-3,TRBJ2-7,.
CASSRQGAKNTGELFF,TRBV13,TRBJ2-2,.
CAWSRGGTSYEQYF,TRBV30,TRBJ2-7,.
CASSDQGAIVNTEAFF,TRBV7-2,TRBJ1-1,.
CASSFYLDRGRYGYTF,TRBV28,TRBJ1-2,.
CASSPPGGGKETQYF,TRBV7-9,TRBJ2-5,.
CASSLAVTGELFF,TRBV7-2,TRBJ2-2,.
CASSLVPLVSTEAFF,TRBV5-1,TRBJ1-1,.
CASSSAGSRQYF,TRBV7-2,TRBJ2-7,.
CQGGNYGYTF,TRBV20-1,TRBJ1-2,.
CASSVASGSERDNEQFF,TRBV9,TRBJ2-1,.
CASSQGHTYGYTF,TRBV3-1/TRBV3-2,TRBJ1-2,.
CSVSSRLSYEQYF,TRBV29-1,TRBJ2-7,once
CASSLGLAGGFHEQFF,TRBV5-6,TRBJ2-1,.
CASRAPGTIGAYEQYF,TRBV6-6,TRBJ2-7,.
CASSQILWTSGRSGELFF,TRBV3-1/TRBV3-2,TRBJ2-2,.
CASSYPRLAGAHGELFF,TRBV11-2,TRBJ2-2,.
CATSDRSVAGGGETQYF,TRBV24-1,TRBJ2-5,.
CASSFCVRGQLYSYEQYF,TRBV5-6,TRBJ2-7,.
CASSPWIAVSYNEQFF,TRBV27,TRBJ2-1,.
CASSPSGTNYEQYF,TRBV7-3,TRBJ2-7,.
CASSLLTGGSYEQYF,TRBV7-6,TRBJ2-7,.
CAWCRGGSNQPQHF,TRBV30,TRBJ1-5,.
CASSSRTGIINTIYF,TRBV28,TRBJ1-3,.
CASSVGDEQFF,TRBV19,TRBJ2-1,.
CASSRGLADLYNEQFF,TRBV18,TRBJ2-1,.
CASSPGTGGYSPLHF,TRBV5-6,TRBJ1-6,.
CSVGSTGGGEQYF,TRBV29-1,TRBJ2-7,few
CSVVSGAGGPRGPGELFF,TRBV29-1,TRBJ2-2,.
CASSLSIGQGLNTGELFF,TRBV28,TRBJ2-2,.
CASSQARDKEVEPQHF,TRBV14,TRBJ1-5,.
CASSLTSGSYNEQFF,TRBV6-2/TRBV6-3,TRBJ2-1,.
CASSYFGLAAANEQFF,TRBV27,TRBJ2-1,.
CASSHPYGRTYEQYF,TRBV4-1,TRBJ2-7,.
CASSWGQGYNYEQYF,TRBV5-8,TRBJ2-7,.
CASSQGLSSYNSPLHF,TRBV4-3,TRBJ1-6,.
CASSSRPYQGGMGEQYF,TRBV7-9,TRBJ2-7,.
CASSLRGGQGRFNEQFF,TRBV7-9,TRBJ2-1,.